This TCR beta chain stems from a study of CD8 T cells in ankylosing spondylitis. The V segment lost 3 bases and the J segment 5 bases; nucleotides outside the gene matches: 3. Germline V gene sequence: CDR1 SGHNT, CDR2 YENEEA. CDR3 length: 15 amino acids. This clonotype came up a few times. Antigen specificity is unknown. Whole-study findings and limits: A TCR beta motif of roughly 8 highly homologous variants seemed to mark ankylosing spondylitis blood.

MiXCR, applied by TCRdb to the 5' RACE reads, yields one record per CDR3 protein. This sample has roughly 440,000 distinct CDR3 sequences, with about 15% found just once. This chain uses TRBV11-3 with TRBJ1-5, with TRBD1 identical over 11 bases. Sequenced: blood, either unsorted or a sorted T cell fraction (not recorded which). This receptor was identified in a male donor with ankylosing spondylitis. The CDR3 reads CASSLGQGDHQPQHF. CDR3 nucleotides: TGTGCCAGCAGCTTGGGACAGGGGGATCATCAGCCCCAGCATTTT.